Sequencing of this TCR beta chain was carried out in a study of T-cell memory formation after mild COVID-19. Broader study findings: Clones that shrank (day 15 to 85) were balanced CD4/CD8, whereas later expanders leaned CD4+.

One entry per CDR3 protein, called by TCRdb with MiXCR from the 5' RACE reads. The table includes roughly 86,000 distinct CDR3 sequences, roughly 16% detected once. A few counts support this clonotype. What it recognizes is unknown. CDR3 length: 16 residues. Germline V CDR1 and CDR2: SGHAT, FQNNGV. V shed 5 bases and J shed 0 bases, with 13 bases lying between them. The chain recombines TRBV11-2 with TRBJ2-2; D tentatively fits TRBD1 or TRBD2 (5 bases each). This sequence originates from a man between 18 and 29 years old who had mild COVID-19 (a few samples of this study predate the infection). Cell type and time point are not known. Sequenced material: PBMCs or a T cell subset sorted from them (not recorded which). The CDR3 loop is CASSLGTVANTGELFF. CDR3 nucleotides: TGTGCCAGCAGCCTCGGGACGGTCGCGAACACCGGGGAGCTGTTTTTT.